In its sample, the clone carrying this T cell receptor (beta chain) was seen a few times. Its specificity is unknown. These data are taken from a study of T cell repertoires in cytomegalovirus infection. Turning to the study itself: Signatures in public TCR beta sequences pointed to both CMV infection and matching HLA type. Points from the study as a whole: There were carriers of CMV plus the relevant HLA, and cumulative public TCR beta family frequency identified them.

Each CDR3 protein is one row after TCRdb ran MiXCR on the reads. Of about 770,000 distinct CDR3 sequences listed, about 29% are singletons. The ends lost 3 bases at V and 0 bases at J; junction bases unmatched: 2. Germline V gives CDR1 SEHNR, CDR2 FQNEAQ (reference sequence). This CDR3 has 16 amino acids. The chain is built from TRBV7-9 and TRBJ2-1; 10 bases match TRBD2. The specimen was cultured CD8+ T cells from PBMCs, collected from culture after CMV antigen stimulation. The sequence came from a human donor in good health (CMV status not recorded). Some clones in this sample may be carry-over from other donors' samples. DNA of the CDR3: TGTGCCAGCAGCTTTAGCGGGGGGTACTCCTACAATGAGCAGTTCTTC. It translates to CASSFSGGYSYNEQFF.